The entry that follows covers one TCR beta chain sequence. The specificity of this receptor is unknown. No much larger clone is present one base from it, and per-base qualities are unavailable. The time point label, as the study defines it: persistent/refractory GD, antithyroid drugs over 5 years with positive TRAb. RNA was extracted from PBMCs in TRIzol for both TCR sequencing and RNA sequencing. The diagnosis of Graves' disease was made according to American Thyroid Association guidelines. Patients for the study were recruited at an endocrinology department in Xi'an, China. From each patient, roughly 9 milliliters of peripheral blood was collected into an EDTA anticoagulant tube. PBMCs were isolated by Ficoll Paque Plus density gradient separation without further T cell sorting. RNA quality was checked with an Agilent 2100 Bioanalyzer and agarose gel, and concentration with a NanoDrop 2000. This specimen belongs to a study of regulatory T cells in long-lasting Graves disease (dated by TCRdb to about 2021). With regard to the full study: Persistent Graves' disease meant more than 5 years of antithyroid drug treatment with TSH receptor autoantibodies that stayed positive. Patients with persistent Graves' disease were compared with patients with newly diagnosed Graves' disease using TCR sequencing and RNA sequencing of peripheral blood. The study was registered as a clinical trial and conducted in China. A total of 33 samples underwent TCR sequencing, from 13 patients with persistent Graves' disease and around 20 patients with newly diagnosed Graves' disease. Persistent Graves' disease patients in the clinical cohort had taken antithyroid drugs for about 10.3 years on average. The research as a whole found: Sequencing and analysis were limited to the TCR beta chain. Persistent disease showed preferential use of TRBV28, TRBJ1-2 and TRBJ2-5, whereas newly diagnosed disease favored TRBV20-1 and TRBJ2-1. Lower TCR Shannon entropy and fewer highly expanded clones were observed in persistent Graves' disease patients than in newly diagnosed patients, which suggested clonal expansion. The authors noted that the small sample size was a limitation that may lower accuracy. Patients with persistent disease shared more public clonotypes (approximately 2,500) than newly diagnosed patients did (about 970). Peripheral blood alone was examined, since thyroid tissue, which constituted the primary lesion, could not be accessed.

Receptor amplification or capture employed multiplex PCR. The instrument given in TCRdb is Illumina HiSeq 4000. iRepertoire HTBI primers and Arm-PCR amplification of CDR3 regions were used to construct TCR beta libraries. PCR products were gel purified before sequencing. Per the original workflow: A total of 62 TRBV and under 15 TRBJ segments were identified across samples and were used for gene usage analysis of CDR3 amino acid clonotypes. COPE and FqMerger were used to merge the filtered high-quality paired reads into contigs. BLAST was used to align contigs to the IMGT TRBV, TRBD and TRBJ reference genes, and CDR3 was defined following IMGT. Any clonotype with a frequency above 0.1% was classified as a highly expanded clone. Repertoire diversity was measured by Shannon entropy, and V-J evenness by the Gini coefficient. Clonotypes shared by more than one individual were considered public. The raw public reads went through TCRdb reprocessing: fastp at Q25, MiXCR clone calling, in-frame beta chains kept. Each CDR3 protein gets just one entry, which takes the most common genes and DNA from the rows behind it. The authors' filters were not applied to this entry. Across this sample there are about 470,000 distinct CDR3 sequences, with around 21% seen only once. The top ten hold 7% to 9.5% of the sample.

Taken from cysteine to phenylalanine, the CDR3 has 11 residues. The DNA shown is the 33-base CDR3, in frame from base 1. The germline V gene encodes CDR1 MDHEN and CDR2 SYDVKM. Trimming takes 5 bases from V and 8 bases from J, and the germline ends sit 6 bases apart. Sequences were derived from peripheral blood mononuclear cells (PBMCs), sampled when the disease was refractory, from a patient treated with antithyroid drugs. This chain is built from TRBV28 and TRBJ1-4; the D gene cannot be named for sure. The receptor was derived from a female donor with Graves disease. The DNA reads TGTGCCAGCAGTGCAAAGGAAAAACTGTTTTTT. Its translation is CASSAKEKLFF.